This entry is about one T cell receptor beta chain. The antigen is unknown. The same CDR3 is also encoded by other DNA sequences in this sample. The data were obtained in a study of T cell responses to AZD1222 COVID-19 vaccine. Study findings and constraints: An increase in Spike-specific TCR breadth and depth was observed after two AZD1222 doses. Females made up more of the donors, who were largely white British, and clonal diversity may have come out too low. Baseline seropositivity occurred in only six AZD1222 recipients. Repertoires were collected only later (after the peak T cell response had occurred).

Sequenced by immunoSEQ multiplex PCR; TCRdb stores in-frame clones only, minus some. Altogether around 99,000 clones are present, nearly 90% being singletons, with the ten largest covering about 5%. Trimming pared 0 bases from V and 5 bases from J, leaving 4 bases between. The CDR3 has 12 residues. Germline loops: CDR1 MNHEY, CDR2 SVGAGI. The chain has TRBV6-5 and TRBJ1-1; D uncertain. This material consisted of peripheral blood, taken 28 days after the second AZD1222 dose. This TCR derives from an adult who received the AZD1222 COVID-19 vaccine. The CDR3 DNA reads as TGTGCCAGCAGTTACTCGAGAACTGAAGCTTTCTTT. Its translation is CASSYSRTEAFF.